A selection of T cell receptor beta chains follows, all from one sample in a study of T cells after somatic rescue of genetic block. The assay was immunoSEQ multiplex PCR, and TCRdb's table has in-frame clones only and misses some. Among around 100,000 clones listed, around nine tenths were seen once. What was sequenced was peripheral blood mononuclear cells (PBMCs). Receptors originate from a woman aged 18-29 years. Both conserved end residues are part of each CDR3. The D gene is left open where the match is weak. Not every row has a clone size; where given, it reads once, few, many or a size class.

d_call j_call v_call clone_size cdr3_nt cdr3_aa
. TRBJ2-7 TRBV5-1 . TGCGCCAGCAGCCCCCCAGGGTTACGATCCTACGAGCAGTACTTC CASSPPGLRSYEQYF
TRBD1 TRBJ1-5 TRBV10-3 . TGTGCCATCGGAGAGGACAGGCGCGATCAGCCCCAGCATTTT CAIGEDRRDQPQHF
. TRBJ1-5 TRBV19 . TGTGCCAGTAGTAAAAATAGCAATCAGCCCCAGCATTTT CASSKNSNQPQHF
. TRBJ2-7 TRBV19 . TGTGCCAGTAGTCCTCTCCCGAGGGGACCCTACGAGCAGTACTTC CASSPLPRGPYEQYF
. TRBJ1-1 TRBV5-1 . TGCGCCAGCAGCCCATTAGGCAGAGACGATGAAGCTTTCTTT CASSPLGRDDEAFF
TRBD1 TRBJ1-2 TRBV9 . TGTGCCAGCAGCGCAGTTGGAGGCAGGGGGAACTATGGCTACACCTTC CASSAVGGRGNYGYTF
TRBD2 TRBJ2-1 TRBV5-4 . TGTGCCAGCAGCGACCCTTCGGGGGGAAGTGAGCAGTTCTTC CASSDPSGGSEQFF
. TRBJ2-7 TRBV28 . TGTGCCAGCAGTTCTGGAAGCTCCTACGAGCAGTACTTC CASSSGSSYEQYF
TRBD2 TRBJ2-5 TRBV4-2 . TGTGCCAGCAGCCAAGTCTTCGACCCGACTAGCTGGGAGACCCAGTACTTC CASSQVFDPTSWETQYF
TRBD1 TRBJ1-3 TRBV4-1 . TGCGCCAGCAGCCAAGTTGGGACAGGCGGAAACACCATATATTTT CASSQVGTGGNTIYF
. TRBJ2-7 TRBV30 once TGTGCCTGGTCTCCGGGGTATATTTCCGAGCAGTACTTC CAWSPGYISEQYF
TRBD2 TRBJ2-5 TRBV19 once TGTGCCAGTAGCCGGCGGGGGGGTCTAGAGACCCAGTACTTC CASSRRGGLETQYF
. TRBJ1-6 TRBV5-1 . TGCGCCAGCAGCTTGGACGGGAGCTCCTATAATTCACCCCTCCACTTT CASSLDGSSYNSPLHF
TRBD1 TRBJ2-1 TRBV6-1 . TGTGCCAGCAGCCACAGGGGAAATGAGCAGTTCTTC CASSHRGNEQFF
TRBD1 TRBJ1-2 TRBV5-1 . TGCGCCAGCAGCCCCCCAGGGGGGTGGTATGGCTACACCTTC CASSPPGGWYGYTF
TRBD2 TRBJ2-1 TRBV7-2 . TGTGCCAGCAGCTCACGGGACTATTGGAACAATGAGCAGTTCTTC CASSSRDYWNNEQFF
. TRBJ2-5 TRBV5-1 . TGCGCCAGCAGCTTCGGTAGGGGCCAGGGGGAGACCCAGTACTTC CASSFGRGQGETQYF
TRBD2 TRBJ2-3 TRBV5-4 . TGTGCCAGCAGCCCGGGACTAGCGGGGGGCGGAGATACGCAGTATTTT CASSPGLAGGGDTQYF
TRBD1 TRBJ1-3 TRBV7-9 . TGTGCCAGCAGCTCAGGGGGCAATGGAAACACCATATATTTT CASSSGGNGNTIYF
. TRBJ2-7 TRBV10-3 once TGTGCCATCAGTCGGACAGATTACGAGCAGTACTTC CAISRTDYEQYF
. TRBJ1-6 TRBV7-2 few TGTGCCAGCAGGGGAAGGGAGAGCTCCTATAATTCACCCCTCCACTTT CASRGRESSYNSPLHF
. TRBJ1-1 TRBV20-1 once TGCAGTGCCACCACCAACACTGAAGCTTTCTTT CSATTNTEAFF
. TRBJ2-1 TRBV19 . TGTGCCAGTAGGCCAACCCGGACGCATGAGCAGTTCTTC CASRPTRTHEQFF
. TRBJ1-4 TRBV5-6 . TGTGCCAGCAGCTTGGGCGAAAAACTGTTTTTT CASSLGEKLFF
TRBD1 TRBJ1-6 TRBV9 once TGTGCCAGCAGCCCGACAGGGGGCAGTAATTCACCCCTCCACTTT CASSPTGGSNSPLHF
. TRBJ1-5 TRBV30 . TGTGCCTGGATGGGGGGTACCGGCAATCAGCCCCAGCATTTT CAWMGGTGNQPQHF
. TRBJ1-1 TRBV6-1 . TGTGCCAGCAGTGATCCGATAGGCACTGAAGCTTTCTTT CASSDPIGTEAFF
. TRBJ1-3 TRBV4-3 . TGCGCCAGCAGCCAGGGGGTCGTAGGTGGAAACACCATATATTTT CASSQGVVGGNTIYF
. TRBJ2-1 TRBV7-2 . TGTGCCAGCAGCTTAGGGAGAAACAATGAGCAGTTCTTC CASSLGRNNEQFF
. TRBJ1-2 TRBV29-1 once TGCAGCGTCAATGGGGGGGGCGGAAGCTATGGCTACACCTTC CSVNGGGGSYGYTF
. TRBJ1-2 TRBV27 . TGTGCCAGCAGTTTGGGCAGGGGTGCTGGCTACACCTTC CASSLGRGAGYTF
. TRBJ2-1 TRBV9 . TGTGCCAGCAGCGTAGATCGGGGGGCGGCCTACAATGAGCAGTTCTTC CASSVDRGAAYNEQFF
. TRBJ1-3 TRBV30 . TGTGCCTGGAGTGTACATGATTATGGAAACACCATATATTTT CAWSVHDYGNTIYF
. TRBJ2-5 TRBV2 . TGTGCCAGCAGCCGCGACAGGAACAAAGAGACCCAGTACTTC CASSRDRNKETQYF
TRBD1 TRBJ2-5 TRBV7-2 . TGTGCCAGCAGCTTACCCGGGACAGCACGCGAGACCCAGTACTTC CASSLPGTARETQYF
. TRBJ2-7 TRBV5-1 . TGCGCCAGCAGCTTCCACAGGCCCAGCTCCTACGAGCAGTACTTC CASSFHRPSSYEQYF
TRBD2 TRBJ2-3 TRBV5-1 . TGCGCCAGCAGCGTAAAGACCGGGACTAGCTACACAGATACGCAGTATTTT CASSVKTGTSYTDTQYF
TRBD1 TRBJ1-1 TRBV9 . TGTGCCAGCAGCCCTGGACAGGTCGGGAACACTGAAGCTTTCTTT CASSPGQVGNTEAFF
. TRBJ2-2 TRBV7-9 . TGTGCCAGCAGCTTGCGGGCCTTGAACACCGGGGAGCTGTTTTTT CASSLRALNTGELFF
TRBD1 TRBJ1-2 TRBV14 . TGTGCCAGCAGCCAAGGGACAGGCGTAGATGGCTACACCTTC CASSQGTGVDGYTF
TRBD1 TRBJ1-6 TRBV18 . TGTGCCAGCTCACCATTAGGCCAGGGACAGAACTCCTATAATTCACCCCTCCACTTT CASSPLGQGQNSYNSPLHF